Given below is one T cell receptor beta chain in context. The data derive from a study of blood T cell repertoires in COVID-19. Study as a whole: Acute and convalescent COVID-19 samples came from the United States, Italy and Spain. T cells, B-cell-depleted T cells, or PBMCs provided the cDNA or gDNA that served as material.

Germline CDR1 and CDR2: MDHEN and SYDVKM. Trimming removed 8 bases from V and 3 bases from J, with 14 bases in between. The CDR3 contains 14 residues. In the authors' workflow: From reference gene primer amplification, estimates of nucleated cell counts were derived. Using immunoSEQ multiplex PCR, the repertoire was profiled, and TCRdb retains in-frame clones only, with some absent. V, J and clone size derive from that table, while D and trimming were established from the DNA sequence. The repertoire holds around 160,000 clones, with about nine tenths as singletons. Sequencing input: peripheral blood. The chain links TRBV28 to TRBJ2-1; D possibly corresponds to TRBD2 (6 bases). The TCR sequence derives from a human donor in a cohort sampled during active COVID-19. For the CDR3, the DNA is TGTGCCAGCGTGGTCCCCGGGGGCTACAATGAGCAGTTCTTC. Translated, it gives CASVVPGGYNEQFF.